This T cell receptor (beta chain) derives from a study of tumour-infiltrating T cells in Burkitt lymphoma. Study as a whole: Repertoire clonality predicted overall and progression-free survival.

CDR1 and CDR2 (germline): SGHTA, FQGNSA. V was shortened by 2 bases and J by 1 base, with 5 bases between the two germline ends. The CDR3 contains 13 residues. The repertoire was sequenced with immunoSEQ multiplex PCR; TCRdb's copy has only in-frame clones and lacks some. This table has thousands of clones, 73% appearing once. Sequences were obtained from tumor tissue. The TCR comes from a human donor with diffuse large B-cell lymphoma. This sequence joins TRBV7-2 and TRBJ1-1, with D unclear. CDR3 loop: CASSLQGNTEAFF. CDR3 sequence (DNA): TGTGCCAGCAGCTTACAAGGGAACACTGAAGCTTTCTTT.